This record covers a single T cell receptor beta chain. Its antigen is unknown. Germline assignment: CDR1 MDHEN and CDR2 SYDVKM. V lost 5 bases and J lost 11; bases outside the gene matches: 17. This CDR3 spans 15 amino acids. This specimen belongs to a study of cytomegalovirus exposure and HLA in healthy donors. The PCR used 60 Vbeta and 13 Jbeta primers. TCRdb keeps only in-frame clones here, not all; method: immunoSEQ multiplex PCR. The table has 120,000 or so clones, about four fifths seen once. Study-level results: It was reportedly the case that the classifier diagnosed cytomegalovirus status with high specificity and sensitivity.

This chain uses TRBV28 with TRBJ2-7; 8 positions agree with TRBD2. This TCR was recovered from a woman between 35 and 50 years old in good health and CMV-seronegative. Specimen: PBMCs. CDR3 nucleotide sequence: TGTGCCAGCAGTCGCCTCCCGGGAGGGCCCGGGTTGAAGTACTTC. Its translation: CASSRLPGGPGLKYF. The variable domain in full, with the rest retrieved from reference TRBV28 and TRBJ2-7, is DVKVTQSSRYLVKRTGEKVFLECVQDMDHENMFWYRQDPGLGLRLIYFSYDVKMKEKGDIPEGYSVSREKKERFSLILESASTNQTSMYLCASSRLPGGPGLKYFGPGTRLTVT.